The clone carrying this TCR delta chain was seen only a few times. The TCRdb protein comes from a much larger clone and disagrees with this DNA's translation at residue 6, likely due to a read error; the protein given here is derived from the DNA. These data originate in a study of γδ T cells in repeated Plasmodium falciparum infection. Overall study: Malian samples came from no-transmission periods or across acute febrile malaria episodes.

The CDR3 extends over 15 amino acids. The germline V and J ends were trimmed by 3 bases and 4 bases, with 9 bases remaining between them. The germline V gene encodes CDR1 GEAIGNYY and CDR2 EKD. TCRdb re-called the multiplex PCR reads using CATT. The sample yields around 82,000 delta-chain clones, 1.4% seen once. Bulk repertoires came from Vgamma9/Vdelta2+ or Vdelta2-negative gammadelta T cells flow-sorted from PBMC. This receptor was identified in a pool of human donors (malaria-infected and uninfected, not separated). The genes are TRDV2 and TRDJ3; D gene ambiguous. TCRdb carries no J gene annotation; the J gene was assigned here by matching the DNA with germline. What was sequenced was gamma-delta T cells from blood. CDR3 sequence reads: CACDWEIWDTRQMFF. The CDR3 DNA is TGTGCCTGTGACTGGGAGATATGGGACACCCGACAGATGTTTTTC.